This entry is about one T cell receptor (beta chain). The record originates from a study of blood T cell repertoires in COVID-19. On the study more broadly: T cells, B-cell-depleted T cells, or PBMCs provided the cDNA or gDNA that served as material.

TCRdb's copy holds only in-frame clones and misses some; the assay was immunoSEQ multiplex PCR. The sample contains about 220,000 clones, roughly 89% of which appear only once. The CDR3 has 15 amino acids. V dropped 1 base and J dropped 7 bases, with 14 bases sitting between them. Germline V gene sequence: CDR1 SGHVS, CDR2 FQNEAQ. The sequence was collected from a woman aged 25 to 39 with acute COVID-19. The V call is TRBV7-8, the J call TRBJ2-1; D is perhaps TRBD2 (6 bases). Sequenced material: PBMCs or T cells enriched from blood (not recorded which). CDR3 amino acids: CASSLDGGSWNEQFF. Here the CDR3 DNA reads TGTGCCAGCAGCTTAGACGGGGGTTCGTGGAATGAGCAGTTCTTC.